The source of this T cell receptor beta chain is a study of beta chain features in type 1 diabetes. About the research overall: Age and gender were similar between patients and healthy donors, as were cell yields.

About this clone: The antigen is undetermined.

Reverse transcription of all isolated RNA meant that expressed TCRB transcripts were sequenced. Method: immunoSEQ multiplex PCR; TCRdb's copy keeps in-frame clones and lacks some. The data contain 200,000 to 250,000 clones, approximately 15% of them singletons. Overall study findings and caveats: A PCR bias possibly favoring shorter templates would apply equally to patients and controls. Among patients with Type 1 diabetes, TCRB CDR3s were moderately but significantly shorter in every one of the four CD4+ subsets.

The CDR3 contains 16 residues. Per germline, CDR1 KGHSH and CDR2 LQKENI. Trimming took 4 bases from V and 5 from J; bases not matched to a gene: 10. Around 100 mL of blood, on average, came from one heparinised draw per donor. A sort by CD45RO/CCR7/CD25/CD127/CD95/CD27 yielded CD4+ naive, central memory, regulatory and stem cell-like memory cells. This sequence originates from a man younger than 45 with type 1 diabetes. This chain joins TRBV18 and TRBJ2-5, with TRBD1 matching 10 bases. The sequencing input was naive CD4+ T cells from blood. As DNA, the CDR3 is TGTGCCAGCTCACTGCCGGGACAGGGGAATGTTGAGACCCAGTACTTC. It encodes CASSLPGQGNVETQYF.